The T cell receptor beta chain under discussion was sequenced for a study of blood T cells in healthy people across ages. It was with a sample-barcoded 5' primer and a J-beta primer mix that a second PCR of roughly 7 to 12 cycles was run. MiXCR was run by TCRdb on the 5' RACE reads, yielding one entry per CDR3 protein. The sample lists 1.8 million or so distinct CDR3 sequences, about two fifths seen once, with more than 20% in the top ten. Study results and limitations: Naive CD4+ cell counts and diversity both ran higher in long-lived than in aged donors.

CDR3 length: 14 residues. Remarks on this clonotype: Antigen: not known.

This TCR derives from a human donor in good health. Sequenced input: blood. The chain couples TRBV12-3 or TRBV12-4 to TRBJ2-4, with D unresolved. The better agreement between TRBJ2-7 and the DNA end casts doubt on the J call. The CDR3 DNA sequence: TGTGCCAGCAGTCCGCGGACGGCAGCCTACGAGCAGTACTTC. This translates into CASSPRTAAYEQYF.